This record covers a single TCR beta chain. Its antigen is not known. This record comes from a study of cytomegalovirus exposure and HLA in healthy donors. Study context: Early released data comprised around 79 million unique TCRs from HLA-typed donors.

Use of 60 Vbeta and 13 Jbeta primers characterized the PCR. TCRdb keeps only in-frame clones here, not all; method: immunoSEQ multiplex PCR. Of some 200,000 clones in the sample, approximately 80% were seen once. The CDR3 spans 17 residues. Per the germline V gene, CDR1 is LNHDA and CDR2 is SQIVND (reference sequence). V shed 1 base and J shed 2 bases, with 17 bases lying between them. General study results and limits: Donor immune exposure was known only as CMV serostatus. The authors assumed roughly uniform sequencing depth across donors for presence/absence analyses. The listing of 150 to 200 TCR beta chains classed them as cytomegalovirus-associated.

This TCR came from a girl aged 5 to 17 in good health and CMV-seronegative. Sequenced sample: PBMCs. V and J are TRBV19 and TRBJ1-1; possible D gene TRBD1, 6 bases. The CDR3 nucleotides read TGTGCCAGTAGTATAGTTAAACAGGGCCGCAGAAACACTGAAGCTTTCTTT. It yields the protein CASSIVKQGRRNTEAFF.